Listed below are T cell receptor beta chains from one sample, sequenced in a study of shared clonotypes between healthy human individuals. Only in-frame clones appear in the TCRdb table, and some are missing; sequencing was by immunoSEQ multiplex PCR. The data hold more than 850,000 clones, with roughly 74% observed a single time. Sequences were obtained from memory CD4+ T cells from PBMCs. The receptor source for this set is a man aged 18-30 years in good health. Some clones in this sample may be carry-over from other donors' samples. CDR3s include the opening cysteine and the closing phenylalanine or tryptophan. Fields, in order: J gene, D gene, V gene, clone size, CDR3 length, CDR3 DNA, CDR3 protein. D genes are given only for firm matches. Not all rows give a size; the values are once, few, many and, for expanded clones, a class.

>TRBJ2-3|-|TRBV6-1|-|13
TGTGCCAGCAGTGTAGAACAGGGAGATACGCAGTATTTT
CASSVEQGDTQYF
>TRBJ1-5|TRBD1|TRBV5-1|-|14
TGCGCCAGCAGCCAGGGGGCTAGCAATCAGCCCCAGCATTTT
CASSQGASNQPQHF
>TRBJ2-7|-|TRBV19|-|13
TGTGCCAGTAGTAGAAGGGGAGACTACGAGCAGTACTTC
CASSRRGDYEQYF
>TRBJ2-5|-|TRBV11-3|-|15
TGTGCCAGCAGCTTAGTGTTAATGACAGAGCGGTCGAAGTACTTC
CASSLVLMTERSKYF
>TRBJ2-1|TRBD1|TRBV7-3|once|15
TGTGCCAGCAGCTTAATACAGGGGACCTACAATGAGCAGTTCTTC
CASSLIQGTYNEQFF
>TRBJ1-2|-|TRBV18|-|14
TGTGCCAGCTCACCCACAGGGTCTGTAGGCGGCTACACCTTC
CASSPTGSVGGYTF
>TRBJ1-1|-|TRBV18|-|13
TGTGCCAGCTCACCGGACAGCCGTATGATGGCTTTCTTT
CASSPDSRMMAFF
>TRBJ2-2|TRBD1|TRBV10-3|-|14
TGTGCCGTCCGACAGGGGGCTGGGACCGGGGAGCTGTTTTTT
CAVRQGAGTGELFF
>TRBJ2-7|-|TRBV28|-|13
TGTGCCAGCAGTTTGCTCAATTCCTACGAGCAGTACTTC
CASSLLNSYEQYF
>TRBJ1-5|-|TRBV6-1|many|14
TGTGCCACAGATACAGGGATGGGCACCCAGCCCCAGCATTTT
CATDTGMGTQPQHF
>TRBJ2-3|-|TRBV28|-|14
TGTGCCAGCAGCTTAACGAGGGAAACAGATACGCAGTATTTT
CASSLTRETDTQYF
>TRBJ2-6|-|TRBV15|-|15
TGTGCCACCAGCAGAGAAGGCTCTGGGGCCAACGTCCTGACTTTC
CATSREGSGANVLTF
>TRBJ2-2|TRBD2|TRBV2|-|13
TGTGCCAGCAGCCAAGGACTAGCGAGGGAGCTGTTTTTT
CASSQGLARELFF
>TRBJ2-2|-|TRBV9|-|14
TGTGCCAGCAGCGTAGGGGGGGACGCCGGGGAGCTGTTTTTT
CASSVGGDAGELFF
>TRBJ2-2|-|TRBV6-6|-|13
TGTGCCAGCAGCCAGACGGCCACCGGGGAGCTGTTTTTT
CASSQTATGELFF
>TRBJ2-1|-|TRBV19|-|14
TGTGCCAGTAGTATCCCCTGGCCTGCGTATGAGCAGTTCTTC
CASSIPWPAYEQFF
>TRBJ2-2|-|TRBV18|-|15
TGTGCCAGCTCACAAGTTGGTAGCGGCCCCGGGGAGCTGTTTTTT
CASSQVGSGPGELFF
>TRBJ2-7|-|TRBV2|-|14
TGTGCCAGCTCGCGCACTAGCAGGGCAGGGGAGCAGTACTTC
CASSRTSRAGEQYF
>TRBJ2-3|TRBD2|TRBV7-7|few|21
TGTGCCAGCAGCTTAGGTGCCAGCGGGAGTGCAGGCCAATCCGGGCGAGATACGCAGTATTTT
CASSLGASGSAGQSGRDTQYF
>TRBJ1-3|TRBD1|TRBV27|few|14
TGTGCCAGCAGTAGACAGGGTGGCGGAAACACCATATATTTT
CASSRQGGGNTIYF
>TRBJ1-2|TRBD1|TRBV29-1|-|15
TGCAGCGTTGATTGGGGGATACAGGGGAATAATGGCTACACCTTC
CSVDWGIQGNNGYTF
>TRBJ1-2|-|TRBV6-1|-|15
TGTGCCAGCAGCGCCGGGTATGGGGCTAACTATGGCTACACCTTC
CASSAGYGANYGYTF